This T cell receptor (beta chain) was retrieved from a study of T-cell reconstitution after alpha-beta-depleted transplantation in children. Preparing the TCRbeta library involved the use of unique molecular identifiers. TCRdb analysed the PCR reads with MiXCR anew, one entry per CDR3 protein. The sample has 900,000 or so distinct CDR3 sequences; about 16% are singletons. Study-wide findings and caveats: The origin of high day-60 TCRbeta diversity in some patients lay in surviving recipient T cells and thymic progenitors. The authors attributed T-cell counts and diversity one year after transplant mostly to newly produced T cells. Reported findings indicate that, about two months after transplant, alpha-beta T cells came from several hundred expanded clones, which were derived from non-depleted graft cells.

About this clonotype: Its target is not known.

V dropped 6 bases and J dropped 10; count of bases not matched to a gene: 4. The CDR3 runs to 12 residues. The germline CDR1 and CDR2 sequences are SNHLY and FYNNEI. The source is a male patient under 18 who had a stem cell transplant for acute lymphoblastic leukemia, so the T cells may come from the graft donor. The rearrangement links TRBV2 to TRBJ2-1; 9 bases are a match to TRBD2. The sample here was PBMCs, mostly from graft donor cells, taken 360 days after TCRalphabeta/CD19-depleted stem cell transplant. The CDR3 DNA sequence: TGTGCCAGCAGGAGCCTAGCGGGGGAGCAGTTCTTC. Its protein product is CASRSLAGEQFF. The variable domain in full, with the rest retrieved from reference TRBV2 and TRBJ2-1, is EPEVTQTPSHQVTQMGQEVILRCVPISNHLYFYWYRQILGQKVEFLVSFYNNEISEKSEIFDDQFSVERPDGSNFTLKIRSTKLEDSAMYFCASRSLAGEQFFGPGTRLTVL.